The 20 T cell receptor beta chains below all came from one sample that was sequenced in a study of cytotoxic CD8 clonotypes in ibrutinib-treated CLL. The protocol was immunoSEQ multiplex PCR, while the TCRdb copy is restricted to in-frame clones and leaves out a portion. The table includes a few hundred thousand clones, around four fifths detected once. The sample here was PBMCs, taken before ibrutinib treatment. The receptors originated from a human donor with chronic lymphocytic leukemia.

The V gene is TRBV30, the J gene TRBJ2-6; 12 nucleotides line up with TRBD1. Per germline, CDR1 GTSNPN and CDR2 SVGIG (reference sequence). The V segment lost 5 bases and the J segment 4 bases; nucleotides outside the gene matches: 9. The CDR3 has 17 amino acids. This chain's CDR3 is CAWYPGQGATGANVLTF. The CDR3 DNA reads TGTGCCTGGTATCCGGGACAGGGGGCGACGGGGGCCAACGTCCTGACTTTC.

This clone has just one count. This sequence joins TRBV29-1 and TRBJ2-1; D not resolved. The V gene lost 3 bases and the J gene lost 6 bases, with 12 bases spanning the gap. Germline V gene sequence: CDR1 SQVTM, CDR2 ANQGSEA. The CDR3 is 13 residues long. The chain's CDR3 is CSVEGGRGNEQFF. The CDR3 DNA follows: TGCAGCGTTGAGGGTGGCCGCGGCAATGAGCAGTTCTTC.

Only a few counts were recorded for this clone. The rearrangement uses TRBV30 and TRBJ2-1; 7 positions agree with TRBD2. The CDR3 is 15 residues long. The germline CDR1 and CDR2 sequences are GTSNPN and SVGIG (reference sequence). V shed 4 bases, J shed 3 bases, and the junction held 9 bases outside the gene matches. The CDR3 DNA reads TGTGCCTGGACGGGCGGAAGCGGGATCTACAATGAGCAGTTCTTC. Translating gives CAWTGGSGIYNEQFF.

The chain has TRBV6-4 and TRBJ2-1; D remains unclear. Between the trimmed V and J ends, which lost 4 bases and 5 bases, there was a span of 9 bases. The CDR3 is made up of 13 amino acids. The germline gives CDR1 MRHNA, CDR2 SNTAGT. In DNA, the CDR3 is TGTGCCAGCAGTGTCTCGCTCAACAATGAGCAGTTCTTC. It is translated as CASSVSLNNEQFF.

The chain combines TRBV27 with TRBJ2-7, with a weak D call TRBD1 (5 bases). Per the germline V gene, CDR1 is MNHEY and CDR2 is SMNVEV (reference sequence). The V gene lost 6 bases and the J gene lost 0 bases, with 18 bases spanning the gap. The CDR3 totals 16 residues. In nucleotides, the CDR3 is TGTGCCAGCAGCTCCATCCACAGACAGAGCTCCTACGAGCAGTACTTC. Residues: CASSSIHRQSSYEQYF.

This chain connects TRBV7-9 to TRBJ1-2, with D perhaps matching TRBD1 (6 bases). V shed 4 bases and J shed 4 bases, with 10 bases lying between them. Germline loops: CDR1 SEHNR, CDR2 FQNEAQ (reference sequence). This CDR3 is 13 amino acids long. CDR3 protein: CASSSGGVYGYTF. The CDR3, as DNA: TGTGCCAGCAGCTCCGGGGGCGTCTATGGCTACACCTTC.

CDR3 amino acids: CASSVGGSGYTF. For the CDR3, the DNA is TGTGCCAGCAGTGTGGGCGGATCTGGCTACACCTTC. V is TRBV2 and J is TRBJ1-2, with D unclear. The V and J ends lost 4 bases and 7 bases respectively, with 10 bases between them. The germline CDR1 and CDR2 sequences are SNHLY and FYNNEI. The CDR3 is 12 residues long.

The V and J genes are TRBV7-2 and TRBJ1-2; no clear D gene. Germline CDR1 reads SGHTA; CDR2 reads FQGNSA. The CDR3 length is 15 residues. The V end was cut by 2 bases, the J end by 2 bases, with 12 bases between. In DNA, the CDR3 is TGTGCCAGCAGCTTACCGTACGGGAGGAACTATGGCTACACCTTC. Translating gives CASSLPYGRNYGYTF. Looking up the rest from reference TRBV7-2 and TRBJ1-2 gives the full variable domain: GAGVSQSPSNKVTEKGKDVELRCDPISGHTALYWYRQSLGQGLEFLIYFQGNSAPDKSGLPSDRFSAERTGGSVSTLTIQRTQQEDSAVYLCASSLPYGRNYGYTFGSGTRLTVV.

The rearrangement uses TRBV4-2 and TRBJ2-1, with TRBD2 matching over 9 bases. The CDR3 is 16 amino acids. V gave up 0 bases and J gave up 4 bases; unmatched junction bases: 4. Germline CDR1 reads LGHNA; CDR2 reads YNFKEQ. CDR3 DNA: TGTGCCAGCAGCCAAGAGACTAGCGGATTATACAATGAGCAGTTCTTC. Translating it yields CASSQETSGLYNEQFF.

The CDR3: CASSENQGLKYNEQFF. CDR3 DNA: TGTGCCAGCAGTGAAAACCAAGGACTAAAGTACAATGAGCAGTTCTTC. The J gene is TRBJ2-1, the V gene TRBV28; D is perhaps TRBD2 (6 bases). The CDR3 covers 16 residues. Germline CDR1 reads MDHEN; CDR2 reads SYDVKM. The ends were cut back, 5 bases at V and 4 bases at J, with 18 bases in the middle.

CDR3 DNA sequence: TGTGCCAGCAGCTTGGTCTCCTACAATGAGCAGTTCTTC. It codes for CASSLVSYNEQFF. The chain links TRBV11-1 to TRBJ2-1; D remains unclear. The V gene lost 3 bases and the J gene lost 0 bases, with 3 bases spanning the gap. The CDR3 runs 13 residues. Germline CDR1 SGHAT, CDR2 FQDESV (reference sequence).

J is TRBJ2-1 and V is TRBV9; perhaps TRBD2 as D (5 bases). CDR3 length equals 14 residues. Germline CDR1 reads SGDLS; CDR2 reads YYNGEE. V lost 4 bases and J lost 16, with 24 bases in between. CDR3 loop: CASSPSRTPIGKFF. The CDR3 bases are TGTGCCAGCAGCCCATCCCGAACTCCTATCGGGAAATTCTTC.

The genes are TRBV7-2 and TRBJ1-4; D gene ambiguous. CDR3 size: 15 residues. Germline CDR1 is SGHTA and CDR2 is FQGNSA. Trimming removed 0 bases at V and 5 bases at J, with 10 bases between. This chain's CDR3 is CASSLAYTENEKLFF. For the CDR3, the DNA is TGTGCCAGCAGCTTAGCGTACACCGAAAATGAAAAACTGTTTTTT.

The chain joins TRBV4-3 to TRBJ2-1; 7 bases are shared with TRBD2. The J segment lost 1 base and the V segment lost 0 bases, leaving 6 bases of the junction unmatched. CDR3 size: 17 residues. Germline V gene lookup returns CDR1 LGHNA and CDR2 YSLEER. The CDR3 bases are TGCGCCAGCAGCCAAGAAGCCTGGACTAGTTCCTACAATGAGCAGTTCTTC. The encoded protein is CASSQEAWTSSYNEQFF.

The chain carries TRBV13 and TRBJ2-2; D remains ambiguous. The CDR3 has 13 residues. V was cut by 1 base and J by 4 bases, with 4 bases left in between. Germline V lookup: CDR1 PRHDT, CDR2 FYEKMQ (reference sequence). The CDR3 is CASSLVFTGELFF. The CDR3 bases are TGTGCCAGCAGCTTAGTCTTCACCGGGGAGCTGTTTTTT.

V gene TRBV18 combines with J gene TRBJ2-2, with D possibly matching TRBD1 (5 bases). There are 15 residues in the CDR3. The ends were cut back, 3 bases at V and 1 base at J, with 9 bases in the middle. Looked up from germline, CDR1 is KGHSH and CDR2 is LQKENI. The DNA of the CDR3 is TGTGCCAGCTCACCTTCAGGACAGAACACCGGGGAGCTGTTTTTT. It is translated as CASSPSGQNTGELFF.

CDR3 residues: CASSPTKITYNEQFF. Here the CDR3 DNA reads TGTGCCAGCTCACCTACTAAGATCACCTACAATGAGCAGTTCTTC. The V gene is TRBV18, the J gene TRBJ2-1; unclear D gene. The CDR3 runs to 15 residues. Trimming shortened V by 3 bases and J by 2 bases, and 11 bases separated the two germline ends. Germline lookup yields CDR1 KGHSH and CDR2 LQKENI.

The genes are TRBV9 and TRBJ2-1; D uncertain. The CDR3 contains 16 residues. Trimming cost V 3 bases and J 0 bases, with 13 bases left between them. Per germline, CDR1 SGDLS and CDR2 YYNGEE. The CDR3 region is CASSAYSASSYNEQFF. The CDR3 bases are TGTGCCAGCAGCGCGTACAGCGCCAGCTCCTACAATGAGCAGTTCTTC. Using reference TRBV9 and TRBJ2-1 for the parts outside the CDR3, the full variable domain is DSGVTQTPKHLITATGQRVTLRCSPRSGDLSVYWYQQSLDQGLQFLIQYYNGEERAKGNILERFSAQQFPDLHSELNLSSLELGDSALYFCASSAYSASSYNEQFFGPGTRLTVL.

The chain uses TRBV4-3 and TRBJ1-1; no firm D call. V lost 3 bases, J lost 1 base, and 6 bases lay in between. Germline V gives CDR1 LGHNA, CDR2 YSLEER. The CDR3 runs to 13 residues. CDR3 protein: CASSHKWNTEAFF. CDR3 in DNA: TGCGCCAGCAGCCACAAGTGGAACACTGAAGCTTTCTTT.

This clone was seen a single time. The rearrangement uses TRBV28 and TRBJ2-2, with 7 nucleotides matching TRBD1. J was trimmed by 2 bases and V by 7 bases; bases with no gene match: 7. There are 15 residues in the CDR3. Germline CDR1 is MDHEN and CDR2 is SYDVKM. The CDR3 region is CASTSTGANTGELFF. The CDR3 DNA sequence: TGTGCCAGCACTAGCACAGGGGCTAACACCGGGGAGCTGTTTTTT.